Here is one TCR beta chain with its context. Its antigen is not yet known. Within one base of it there is no much larger clone, and no base qualities were kept. The meaning of the sample's time point label: roughly 26 weeks on oral tofacitinib. Per the publication, the treatment or condition label means: oral pan-JAK inhibitor, 5-10 mg twice daily. From alopecia areata patients, peripheral blood was collected along with lesional scalp punch biopsies. PBMCs were separated by density centrifugation and stained for CD3, CD4 and CD8, after which CD4+ and CD8+ T cells were sorted on a FACSAria. The data are from a study of CD8+ T cells in alopecia areata (dated by TCRdb to 2017 to 2018). As for the study more broadly: The treated patients, all with moderate-to-severe alopecia areata, were enrolled in an open-label pilot trial of oral tofacitinib given at 5 to 10 mg twice daily. In treated patients, disease severity was measured using the SALT score, which gives the percentage of scalp surface area affected. Biopsies were taken from tofacitinib-treated patients at baseline and at 4 and 24 weeks of treatment, and a later scalp biopsy was taken in several of the tofacitinib-treated patients. RNA came from the PAXgene miRNA kit for fixed scalp, the miRNeasy kit for PBMCs, and the RNeasy kit for mouse skin. The study used high-throughput TCRbeta sequencing to examine T cell clonal expansion in alopecia areata, in both the C3H/HeJ mouse model and human patients. Scalp clonality was compared across normal scalp (n=4), patchy alopecia areata scalp (n=8), and alopecia totalis/universalis scalp (n=8). On the human side, TCRbeta sequencing was run on scalp tissue and on sorted CD4+ and CD8+ peripheral blood T cells from healthy controls and from alopecia areata patients with either patchy or totalis/universalis disease. Tofacitinib was given for 6 to 18 months, followed by 6 months of follow-up off drug to assess delayed response and recurrence. immunoSEQ multiplex PCR using 35 Vbeta forward primers and 13 Jbeta reverse primers was used to amplify TCRbeta CDR3 regions.

Measured from the cysteine to the phenylalanine, the CDR3 is 15 residues long. Only the CDR3 DNA stays, 45 bases, in frame from base 1. Trimming takes 7 bases off V and 4 bases off J; junction bases not matched to a gene: 6. Based on the germline V gene (reference sequence), the CDR1 and CDR2 sequences are LNHNV and YYDKDF. The method was the immunoSEQ multiplex PCR assay. RNA was extracted from all samples and reverse transcribed into cDNA, which served as template for TCR sequencing. First-strand cDNA was synthesized using SuperScript III with a 2:1 mix of oligo-dT and random hexamers. A synthetic immune receptor repertoire was used to measure amplification bias, and any remaining bias was corrected computationally. The authors processed their data as follows. Raw reads were preprocessed for error removal, and CDR3 was defined according to IMGT conventions as running from the conserved cysteine to phenylalanine. Clonality was computed as 1 minus the Shannon entropy, with the entropy normalized by log2 of the number of productive unique TCRs. Whether scalp clones were CD4 or CD8 was inferred by matching scalp TCRbeta sequences against CD4 and CD8 repertoires sorted from blood. TCRdb mirrors the immuneACCESS table, restricted to in-frame sequences. Some clones are absent from its copies; in checked studies, under half trace to an unresolved V gene, and the reason for the others is unknown. The D gene and trimming were derived from the DNA, and the V and J assignments and clone size from that table. Counted in this sample were about 290,000 clones; roughly 64% of them appeared once. The top ten clonotypes cover approximately 2% of the sample.

Paper-wide results and their limitations: Scalp TCR repertoire analysis is complicated because resident alphabeta T cells in normal human skin are also sequenced, whereas mouse skin is dominated by gammadelta T cells. Compared with mice, TCR sequences shared between patients were less clear, possibly partly because of HLA diversity across the patient population. Tofacitinib significantly lowered scalp clonality and the number of expanded CD8+ clones among the top 100 scalp clones. Because the treated cohort was small and had just a single nonresponder, larger studies are needed to establish links between baseline CD8+ expansion and response. Higher clonality and more expanded CD8+ clones were observed in lesional scalp than in normal scalp, particularly in alopecia totalis/universalis, a finding suggestive of antigenic drive. During tofacitinib treatment, many expanded lesional clones remained in scalp and blood, and this persistence may partly explain relapse after treatment is stopped.

This TCR was sampled from a human donor with alopecia areata. The sequenced sample was CD4+ T cells sorted from blood, obtained at week 24, from a patient treated with tofacitinib. This sequence uses TRBV15 and TRBJ2-1; 11 bases in the junction line up with TRBD1. The CDR3 protein is CATTPGTGGYNEQFF. The sequenced DNA: TGTGCCACCACGCCAGGGACAGGGGGGTACAATGAGCAGTTCTTC.